This T cell receptor beta chain derives from a study of blood T cell repertoires in COVID-19. Across the study: Samples came from the United States, Italy and Spain, spanning acute and convalescent COVID-19.

Authors' methods: The authors estimated nucleated cell counts from reference gene primer amplification. The method was immunoSEQ multiplex PCR; TCRdb's version includes in-frame clones alone and lacks a portion of them. That table supplies the V and J calls and clone size; D and trimming were determined from the DNA. Of 150,000 to 180,000 clones in the sample, around 84% were seen once. The sequenced sample consisted of peripheral blood. The receptor comes from a man older than 75 with acute or convalescent COVID-19.

CDR3 coding DNA: TGTGCCAGCAGCTCTCGGACAGGGGAGACTGAAGCTTTCTTT. Translation gives CASSSRTGETEAFF. The chain links TRBV7-9 to TRBJ1-1, with 9 positions matching TRBD1. The V segment lost 4 bases and the J segment 5 bases; nucleotides outside the gene matches: 5. CDR1 SEHNR and CDR2 FQNEAQ come from the germline V gene (reference sequence). This CDR3 comprises 14 residues.